These T cell receptor beta chains were read from a single sample in a study of T-cell memory formation after mild COVID-19. MiXCR, run by TCRdb on the 5' RACE reads, gives a single entry per CDR3 protein. The table shows 550,000 to 700,000 distinct CDR3 sequences, with 15% to 20% occurring only once. Sequenced input: PBMCs or a T cell subset sorted from them (not recorded which). The source of these receptors is an adult woman who had mild COVID-19 (a few samples of this study predate the infection). Cell type and time point are not known. The CDR3 runs from the conserved cysteine through the conserved F or W. The order of the fields is J gene, V gene, clone size, D gene, CDR3 DNA, CDR3 protein. A D gene is named only where the DNA matches it firmly. Not every row has a clone size; where given, it reads once, few, many or a size class.

j_gene: TRBJ2-1; v_gene: TRBV5-5; abundance: few; d_gene: TRBD2; CDR3nt: TGTGCCAGCAGCTTGGCCCTAGCGGGGTTTAATGAGCAGTTCTTC; CDR3aa: CASSLALAGFNEQFF
j_gene: TRBJ1-3; v_gene: TRBV12-3/TRBV12-4; abundance: few; d_gene: TRBD1; CDR3nt: TGTGCCAGCAGTTTAGGACAGGGCCACTCTGGAAACACCATATATTTT; CDR3aa: CASSLGQGHSGNTIYF
j_gene: TRBJ2-3; v_gene: TRBV19; abundance: few; d_gene: TRBD2; CDR3nt: TGTGCCAGTAGTATTCTGGGGGGGGGCACAGATACGCAGTATTTT; CDR3aa: CASSILGGGTDTQYF
j_gene: TRBJ1-1; v_gene: TRBV12-3/TRBV12-4; abundance: few; d_gene: TRBD1; CDR3nt: TGTGCCAGCAGTTTAGGAAGGGGGCCCACCCGGAACACTGAAGCTTTCTTT; CDR3aa: CASSLGRGPTRNTEAFF
j_gene: TRBJ2-7; v_gene: TRBV9; abundance: NA; d_gene: TRBD2; CDR3nt: TGTGCCAGCGGTGGACTAGCGGGAGAGCTGGGCGAGCAGTACTTC; CDR3aa: CASGGLAGELGEQYF
j_gene: TRBJ2-1; v_gene: TRBV5-5; abundance: few; d_gene: NA; CDR3nt: TGTGCCAGCAGCTTGACGAAAAATGAGCAGTTCTTC; CDR3aa: CASSLTKNEQFF
j_gene: TRBJ2-5; v_gene: TRBV7-3; abundance: NA; d_gene: NA; CDR3nt: TGTGCCAGCAGCCCTGGAGGGTATTGGCAAGAGACCCAGTACTTC; CDR3aa: CASSPGGYWQETQYF
j_gene: TRBJ2-7; v_gene: TRBV23-1; abundance: NA; d_gene: NA; CDR3nt: TGCGCCAGCAGTCCGGGGGCCCGCTACGAGCAGTACTTC; CDR3aa: CASSPGARYEQYF
j_gene: TRBJ1-5; v_gene: TRBV7-8; abundance: NA; d_gene: NA; CDR3nt: TGTGCCAGCAGCCAATGGGGGTATAGCAATCAGCCCCAGCATTTT; CDR3aa: CASSQWGYSNQPQHF
j_gene: TRBJ2-7; v_gene: TRBV29-1; abundance: NA; d_gene: NA; CDR3nt: TGCAGCGTTGAAGTACCAGCCTACGAGCAGTACTTC; CDR3aa: CSVEVPAYEQYF
j_gene: TRBJ2-1; v_gene: TRBV2; abundance: NA; d_gene: NA; CDR3nt: TGTGCCAGCAGTGAATGGCGACAGGACAATGAGCAGTTCTTC; CDR3aa: CASSEWRQDNEQFF
j_gene: TRBJ2-1; v_gene: TRBV27; abundance: many; d_gene: NA; CDR3nt: TGTGCCAGCAGTCTCCGGCCTGGGACTGAGCAGTTCTTC; CDR3aa: CASSLRPGTEQFF
j_gene: TRBJ2-1; v_gene: TRBV11-2; abundance: NA; d_gene: TRBD2; CDR3nt: TGTGCCAGCAGGCCACTAGCGGGAGGTAGCCACAATGAGCAGTTCTTC; CDR3aa: CASRPLAGGSHNEQFF
j_gene: TRBJ1-2; v_gene: TRBV5-1; abundance: NA; d_gene: NA; CDR3nt: TGCGCCAGCAGCCCACCGGGAGACTTCAGGGGCTACACCTTC; CDR3aa: CASSPPGDFRGYTF
j_gene: TRBJ2-7; v_gene: TRBV29-1; abundance: NA; d_gene: NA; CDR3nt: TGCAGCGCCGTCGGACAGAGAGACTACGAGCAGTACTTC; CDR3aa: CSAVGQRDYEQYF
j_gene: TRBJ2-3; v_gene: TRBV24-1; abundance: NA; d_gene: NA; CDR3nt: TGTGCCACCAGTGGCCCCGGGACCACAGATACGCAGTATTTT; CDR3aa: CATSGPGTTDTQYF